This paragraph covers one T cell receptor beta chain sequence. This clone was seen just once. Its cognate antigen has yet to be identified. No per-base quality is available; no much larger clone lies one base away. The data are from a study of control samples from healthy donors and cancer patients (dated by TCRdb to the early 2020s). Receptor libraries were prepared by the immunoSEQ multiplex PCR assay. Sourced from immuneACCESS, this table was stored by TCRdb with only in-frame sequences that have V and J called. A share of the clones is absent; for the studies checked, an unresolved V gene accounts for under half, and the remainder has no known explanation. The sample contains more than 65,000 clones, around 90% of them found a single time. The biggest ten clones account for under 2.5% of the sample. Sequenced material: PBMCs. This clonotype was obtained from a woman aged 60-70 years with head and neck cancer.

The CDR3: CASSGTGGSDQPQHF. The DNA sequence is as follows: TGCGCCAGCAGCGGTACAGGTGGGAGCGATCAGCCCCAGCATTTT. Here the chain combines TRBV4-1 and TRBJ1-5, and perhaps TRBD1 as D gene, on 5 matching bases. From the germline V gene, CDR1 is MGHRA and CDR2 is YSYEKL. V is cut by 5 bases and J by 5 bases, and the space between the germline ends is 16 bases. Counted from cysteine to phenylalanine, this CDR3 has 15 amino acids. Only CDR3 DNA remains: 45 bases, in frame from the first base.